Presented here are 9 T cell receptor beta chains from one specimen sequenced in a study of shared clonotypes between healthy human individuals. Here immunoSEQ multiplex PCR was the method, and the copy in TCRdb shows in-frame clones only, minus some. In the table there are approximately 2.3 million clones, 85% to 95% of which are singletons. Sequencing was carried out using naive CD4+ T cells from PBMCs. The subset here: CD45RA+ positively selected. These receptors were obtained from a young man in good health. Some clones in this sample may be carry-over from other donors' samples.

The rearrangement joins TRBV27 to TRBJ2-2; the match to TRBD1 covers 8 bases. The J segment lost 0 bases and the V segment lost 4 bases, leaving 1 base of the junction unmatched. The germline gives CDR1 MNHEY, CDR2 SMNVEV (reference sequence). The CDR3 runs 15 residues. Here the CDR3 DNA reads TGTGCCAGCAGTTGGACAGGGTCGAACACCGGGGAGCTGTTTTTT. It is translated as CASSWTGSNTGELFF.

The genes are TRBV28 and TRBJ2-7, with a tentative D call TRBD2 (6 bases). CDR1 and CDR2 from the germline V gene are MDHEN and SYDVKM. The V and J ends lost 6 bases and 6 bases respectively, with 15 bases between them. This CDR3 contains 13 residues. CDR3 in DNA: TGTGCCAGCAGGGGACTCGAACGAATCGAGCAGTACTTC. Amino acids: CASRGLERIEQYF.

The rearrangement links TRBV4-1 to TRBJ2-2; the D is unclear. Trimming took 5 bases from V and 9 from J, leaving 10 bases between them. CDR3 length equals 12 residues. CDR1 is MGHRA, CDR2 YSYEKL, per germline. In DNA form, the CDR3 reads TGCGCCAGCAGCTCGGACCTCCGGGAGCTGTTTTTT. It codes for CASSSDLRELFF.

The rearrangement uses TRBV7-9 and TRBJ2-1; 10 bases map to TRBD2. The germline CDR1 and CDR2 sequences are SEHNR and FQNEAQ (reference sequence). The CDR3 has 16 amino acids. V was pared by 3 bases and J by 6 bases, with 8 bases of the junction left unmatched. The CDR3 DNA reads TGTGCCAGCAGCTTCTTGGGACTAGCGAATCTCAATGAGCAGTTCTTC. Its translation: CASSFLGLANLNEQFF.

V is TRBV5-4 and J is TRBJ1-1, with 9 bases matching TRBD1. From germline, CDR1 is SGHNT and CDR2 YYREEE (reference sequence). V shed 4 bases, J shed 5 bases, and the junction held 12 bases outside the gene matches. The CDR3 runs 16 residues. In nucleotides, the CDR3 is TGTGCCAGCAGCCTAAATCCTCACAGGGGGCTAACTGAAGCTTTCTTT. It codes for CASSLNPHRGLTEAFF.

On this clone: This sample also contains other DNA sequences that code for the same CDR3. The chain recombines TRBV28 with TRBJ2-1; D gene ambiguous. Germline CDR1 is MDHEN and CDR2 is SYDVKM. The germline V and J ends were trimmed by 5 bases and 2 bases, with 7 bases remaining between them. The CDR3 covers 13 residues. CDR3: CASSRTPYNEQFF. CDR3 in DNA: TGTGCCAGCAGTAGGACCCCCTACAATGAGCAGTTCTTC.

In DNA, the CDR3 is TGTGCCAGCAGGGGAGGGTTAAGCACAGATACGCAGTATTTT. Translated: CASRGGLSTDTQYF. This sequence joins TRBV9 and TRBJ2-3; 7 bases map to TRBD2. Trimming took 5 bases from V and 0 from J; bases not matched to a gene: 3. The CDR3 extends over 14 amino acids. The germline CDR1 and CDR2 sequences are SGDLS and YYNGEE.

Concerning this clone: The same CDR3 arises from other DNA sequences in this sample as well. The rearrangement links TRBV28 to TRBJ2-7, with 12 bases fitting TRBD1. Per the germline V gene, CDR1 is MDHEN and CDR2 is SYDVKM. The CDR3 loop spans 17 amino acids. With V trimmed by 5 bases and J by 4 bases, 12 bases remained unmatched. CDR3 coding DNA: TGTGCCAGCAGTCTCCTTCCGGGACAGGGGGCCTCATACGAGCAGTACTTC. Encoded protein: CASSLLPGQGASYEQYF.

This clone was counted only a few times. The chain joins TRBV28 to TRBJ1-1; the D is unclear. V was trimmed by 7 bases and J by 0 bases, leaving 9 bases between them. The germline gives CDR1 MDHEN, CDR2 SYDVKM. The CDR3 runs 13 residues. The CDR3 loop reads CASTYPLNTEAFF. CDR3 sequence (DNA): TGTGCCAGCACCTACCCATTGAACACTGAAGCTTTCTTT.